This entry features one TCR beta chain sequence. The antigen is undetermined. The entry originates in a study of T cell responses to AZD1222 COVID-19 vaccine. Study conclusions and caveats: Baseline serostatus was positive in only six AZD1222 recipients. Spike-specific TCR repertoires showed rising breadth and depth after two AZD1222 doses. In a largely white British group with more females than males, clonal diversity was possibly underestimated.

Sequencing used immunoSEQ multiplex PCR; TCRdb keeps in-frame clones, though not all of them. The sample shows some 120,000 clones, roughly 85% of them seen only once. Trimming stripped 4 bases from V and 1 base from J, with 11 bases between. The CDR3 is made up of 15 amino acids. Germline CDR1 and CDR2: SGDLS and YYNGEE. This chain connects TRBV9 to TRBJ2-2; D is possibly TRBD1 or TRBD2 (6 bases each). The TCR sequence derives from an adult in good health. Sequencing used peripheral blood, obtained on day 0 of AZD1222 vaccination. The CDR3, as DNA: TGTGCCAGCAGCCCCCGGGGGCAGAACACCGGGGAGCTGTTTTTT. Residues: CASSPRGQNTGELFF. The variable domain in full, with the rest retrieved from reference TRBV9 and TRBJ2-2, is DSGVTQTPKHLITATGQRVTLRCSPRSGDLSVYWYQQSLDQGLQFLIQYYNGEERAKGNILERFSAQQFPDLHSELNLSSLELGDSALYFCASSPRGQNTGELFFGEGSRLTVL.